Listed here are 7 T cell receptor beta chains from one sample, sequenced in a study of T cells expressing NK-cell markers. TCRdb reprocessed the 5' RACE reads, with one entry per CDR3 protein and no DNA. The sample has some 600,000 distinct CDR3 sequences, and its top ten clones hold 3% to 4.5%. The sequenced sample consisted of blood T cells: a sorted CD56 or NKG2C T cell subset, CD4+ or CD8+ T cells, or bulk PBMC T cells (not recorded which). These TCRs come from a young man in good health.

The chain uses TRBV20-1 and TRBJ1-5; without DNA, the TCRdb call of TRBD1 cannot be checked. The germline V gene has CDR1 DFQATT and CDR2 SNEGSKA (reference sequence). The CDR3 has 14 amino acids. CDR3 protein: CSATYNRDPQPQHF.

The J gene is TRBJ2-6, the V gene TRBV4-3; the D call of TRBD1 rests on TCRdb alone, since no DNA is present to check it. This CDR3 has 18 residues. From germline, CDR1 is LGHNA and CDR2 YSLEER. The CDR3 loop is CASSQDRAAFSGANVLTF.

The chain combines TRBV5-1 with TRBJ2-1. This CDR3 has 14 residues. The germline V gene has CDR1 SGHRS and CDR2 YFSETQ. CDR3 region: CASSPPSQSNEQFF.

This chain links TRBV12-3 or TRBV12-4 with TRBJ1-4; absent DNA, TCRdb's TRBD1 call cannot be checked. The CDR3 is 14 residues long. CDR3 in amino acids: CASSLSQGYEKLFF.

CDR3 region: CASSLGSLGSRTFSGANVLTF. The J gene is TRBJ2-6, the V gene TRBV5-1. CDR1 is SGHRS, CDR2 YFSETQ, per germline. The CDR3 length is 21 residues.

This chain joins TRBV4-2 and TRBJ2-1. CDR3 length equals 15 residues. Germline V lookup: CDR1 LGHNA, CDR2 YNFKEQ. The chain's CDR3 is CASSRPDFLGNEQFF.

The chain recombines TRBV20-1 with TRBJ2-5; no DNA is available, so the TRBD2 call from TCRdb remains unchecked. This CDR3 is 13 amino acids long. Germline loops: CDR1 DFQATT, CDR2 SNEGSKA (reference sequence). CDR3 residues: CSASLTNQETQYF.